These 13 T cell receptor beta chains originate from one sample sequenced in a study of CD8 T cells in ankylosing spondylitis. MiXCR, applied by TCRdb to the 5' RACE reads, yields one record per CDR3 protein. The sample lists 180,000 or so distinct CDR3 sequences; 11% were seen once. Sequencing was carried out using blood, either unsorted or a sorted T cell fraction (not recorded which). The source of these receptors is a male donor with ankylosing spondylitis or in good health (not recorded which).

There are many counts of this clonotype. The chain uses TRBV12-3 or TRBV12-4 and TRBJ1-1; D is ambiguous. With 0 bases removed from V and 0 bases from J, the gap between germline ends came to 11 bases. The CDR3 spans 16 residues. CDR3 sequence: CASSLAPVGLNTEAFF. The CDR3 bases are TGTGCCAGCAGTTTAGCGCCTGTCGGCTTGAACACTGAAGCTTTCTTT.

This clonotype was seen at least ten times. The chain joins TRBV3-1 to TRBJ1-1, with unresolved D. Trimming shortened V by 4 bases and J by 3 bases, and 6 bases separated the two germline ends. Germline V CDR1 and CDR2: LGHDT, YNNKEL (reference sequence). The CDR3 sequence is 12 residues long. DNA of the CDR3: TGTGCCAGCAGCCCCGGGGACACTGAAGCTTTCTTT. As protein: CASSPGDTEAFF.

This clonotype was picked up a small number of times. The chain employs TRBV7-8 and TRBJ1-3; D is unresolved. The V gene's germline CDR1 is SGHVS and CDR2 FQNEAQ. V dropped 0 bases and J dropped 0 bases, with 9 bases sitting between them. The CDR3 covers 16 residues. The CDR3 nucleotides are TGTGCCAGCAGCTTAGCGAGGTTAGGCTCTGGAAACACCATATATTTT. Encoded protein: CASSLARLGSGNTIYF.

This clonotype has a count of ten or more. The V gene is TRBV12-3 or TRBV12-4, the J gene TRBJ1-1; a possible D gene is TRBD1 (5 bases). The CDR3 consists of 14 residues. V was pared by 3 bases and J by 1 base, with 9 bases between. CDR3 sequence (DNA): TGTGCCAGCAGTTTTCAGGGAACGAACACTGAAGCTTTCTTT. Protein sequence: CASSFQGTNTEAFF.

The CDR3 DNA reads as TGCAGTGCTAGACAGGTGGTGTATGGCGCTCAGCCCCAGCATTTT. Its translation is CSARQVVYGAQPQHF. The chain employs TRBV20-1 and TRBJ1-5; the D is unclear. This CDR3 has 15 amino acids. The V end was cut by 2 bases, the J end by 6 bases, with 17 bases between. CDR1 and CDR2 from the germline V gene are DFQATT and SNEGSKA (reference sequence).

CDR3 bases: TGTGCCAGCACCCTCTTGGGACTAGCGGGATCGAACACCGGGGAGCTGTTTTTT. Protein sequence: CASTLLGLAGSNTGELFF. This chain joins TRBV6-2 or TRBV6-3 and TRBJ2-2, with 13 bases matching TRBD2. The CDR3 runs to 18 residues. Germline-derived CDR1 and CDR2 are MNHEY and SVGEGT. The J segment lost 0 bases and the V segment lost 7 bases, leaving 8 bases of the junction unmatched.

This clonotype came up many times. This rearrangement joins TRBV19 to TRBJ1-1; 9 bases align to TRBD1. This CDR3 has 15 amino acids. CDR1 LNHDA and CDR2 SQIVND come from the germline V gene (reference sequence). V shed 5 bases, J shed 1 base, and the junction held 5 bases outside the gene matches. This CDR3 is CASSQGQGKNTEAFF. DNA for the CDR3: TGTGCCAGTAGTCAGGGACAGGGCAAGAACACTGAAGCTTTCTTT.

This clonotype was seen repeatedly, ten times or more. The chain uses TRBV3-1 and TRBJ1-5, with unresolved D. Germline CDR1 is LGHDT and CDR2 is YNNKEL (reference sequence). This CDR3 comprises 13 residues. Trimming left V 0 bases short and J 6 bases short, with 6 bases between. The DNA of the CDR3 is TGTGCCAGCAGCCAAGATTCGATTCAGCCCCAGCATTTT. Protein sequence: CASSQDSIQPQHF.

This clonotype was found many times. The chain carries TRBV6-1 and TRBJ1-6; 8 bases match TRBD1. V lost 5 bases, J lost 6 bases, and 3 bases stayed unmatched. Germline CDR1 MNHNS, CDR2 SASEGT. The CDR3 covers 14 residues. For the CDR3, the DNA is TGTGCCAGCAGTCGGACAGGGAGTAATTCACCCCTCCACTTT. Encoded protein: CASSRTGSNSPLHF.

The gene calls are TRBV21-1 and TRBJ2-1. TRBV21-1 is assigned pseudogene status. The CDR3 runs 13 residues. CDR3 sequence reads: CASSKSRYNEQFF. Here the CDR3 DNA reads TGTGCCAGCAGCAAAAGTAGGTACAATGAGCAGTTCTTC.

This sequence joins TRBV30 and TRBJ2-5; D is uncertain. This CDR3 has 16 residues. Trimming removed 0 bases from V and 0 bases from J, with 14 bases in between. Germline CDR1 GTSNPN, CDR2 SVGIG (reference sequence). The chain's CDR3 is CAWSVGPTAYQETQYF. Written as DNA, the CDR3 is TGTGCCTGGAGTGTAGGCCCAACCGCCTACCAAGAGACCCAGTACTTC.

This chain connects TRBV7-9 to TRBJ1-4; a weak D match, TRBD1 (6 bases). There are 17 residues in the CDR3. With 7 bases removed from V and 4 bases from J, the gap between germline ends came to 22 bases. CDR1 is SEHNR, CDR2 FQNEAQ, per germline (reference sequence). Written as DNA, the CDR3 is TGTGCCAGCACCGGACTGGACAGCGGGCGGTTTAATGAAAAACTGTTTTTT. Translation gives CASTGLDSGRFNEKLFF.

This clonotype was found many times. The V gene is TRBV10-3, the J gene TRBJ2-1; TRBD2 matches 12 bases. Germline V gene sequence: CDR1 ENHRY, CDR2 SYGVKD. The trim removed 5 bases at V and 4 bases at J, leaving 3 bases unmatched. The CDR3 runs to 15 residues. Written as DNA, the CDR3 is TGTGCCATCAGTTTAACTAGCGGGGGGTACAATGAGCAGTTCTTC. Translating it yields CAISLTSGGYNEQFF.